The next 27 T cell receptor beta chains were all read from a single sample in a study of shared clonotypes between healthy human individuals. Here immunoSEQ multiplex PCR was the method, and the copy in TCRdb shows in-frame clones only, minus some. The repertoire has about 2.4 million clones, approximately 93% of them found once; the top ten carry approximately 0.35%. Sequencing was performed on naive CD4+ T cells from PBMCs. Sample subset: CD45RA+ positively selected. The origin of the receptors is a man aged 18 to 29 in good health. Some clones in this sample may be carry-over from other donors' samples.

This clone was found once. DNA of the CDR3: TGTGCCAGCAGGGGGACAGTCTACGAGCAGTACTTC. Its translation: CASRGTVYEQYF. The gene calls are TRBV28 and TRBJ2-7, with 7 positions matching TRBD1. Trimming removed 6 bases from V and 3 bases from J; junction bases left unmatched: 2. Looked up from germline, CDR1 is MDHEN and CDR2 is SYDVKM. This CDR3 is 12 amino acids long.

With regard to this clone: Other DNA sequences within the sample encode an identical CDR3. V is TRBV2 and J is TRBJ1-5; 10 bases are a match to TRBD1. V gave up 4 bases and J gave up 6 bases; unmatched junction bases: 3. Germline lookup yields CDR1 SNHLY and CDR2 FYNNEI. This CDR3 region has 14 residues. The CDR3 loop is CASSGTGGSQPQHF. The CDR3 DNA follows: TGTGCCAGCAGTGGGACAGGGGGAAGTCAGCCCCAGCATTTT.

The chain joins TRBV9 to TRBJ2-5, with D hard to call. The V gene's germline CDR1 is SGDLS and CDR2 YYNGEE. Trimming removed 4 bases at V and 5 bases at J, with 15 bases between. The CDR3 extends over 14 amino acids. CDR3 DNA sequence: TGTGCCAGCAGCCCCCCGAACGAGGTGGAGACCCAGTACTTC. Its protein product is CASSPPNEVETQYF.

The V and J genes are TRBV6-5 and TRBJ2-5; TRBD2 is a possible D gene (6 bases). The DNA end is more similar to TRBJ2-7, so the J call may be wrong. CDR1 and CDR2 (germline): MNHEY, SVGAGI. This CDR3 is built from 13 residues. CDR3 loop: CASRGGVGREQYF. The CDR3 DNA follows: TGTGCCAGCAGGGGAGGTGTAGGGCGCGAGCAGTACTTC.

The chain employs TRBV5-1 and TRBJ1-2, with a tentative D call TRBD1 (6 bases). The CDR3 spans 14 residues. Germline V gene data show CDR1 as SGHRS and CDR2 as YFSETQ. V shed 0 bases and J shed 6 bases, with 12 bases lying between them. The CDR3 region is CASSLEAGVNGYTF. CDR3 DNA: TGCGCCAGCAGCTTGGAGGCAGGGGTGAATGGCTACACCTTC.

CDR3 loop: CASRGVGNSPLHF. CDR3 nucleotide sequence: TGTGCCAGCAGGGGAGTGGGGAATTCACCCCTCCACTTT. The chain employs TRBV9 and TRBJ1-6; D ambiguous. The germline CDR1 and CDR2 sequences are SGDLS and YYNGEE. Trimming shortened V by 5 bases and J by 7 bases, and 10 bases separated the two germline ends. The CDR3 sequence is 13 residues long. Full variable domain (missing parts from reference TRBV9 and TRBJ1-6): DSGVTQTPKHLITATGQRVTLRCSPRSGDLSVYWYQQSLDQGLQFLIQYYNGEERAKGNILERFSAQQFPDLHSELNLSSLELGDSALYFCASRGVGNSPLHFGNGTRLTVT.

This clone was detected once. The gene calls are TRBV7-3 and TRBJ2-1; tentative D call: TRBD2 (5 bases). With 1 base removed from V and 5 bases from J, the gap between germline ends came to 9 bases. This CDR3 is 14 amino acids long. The germline gives CDR1 SGHTA, CDR2 FQGTGA. The CDR3 region is CASSLMRSDNEQFF. As DNA, the CDR3 is TGTGCCAGCAGCTTAATGCGTAGCGACAATGAGCAGTTCTTC.

This rearrangement joins TRBV7-9 to TRBJ2-5; D is perhaps TRBD2 (6 bases). This CDR3 comprises 14 residues. V lost 5 bases and J lost 3, with 13 bases in between. Germline CDR1 is SEHNR and CDR2 is FQNEAQ (reference sequence). In nucleotides, the CDR3 is TGTGCCAGCAGCGCCTTAGGAGGGAAAGAGACCCAGTACTTC. It encodes CASSALGGKETQYF.

The gene calls are TRBV28 and TRBJ1-1, with 10 bases aligning to TRBD1. Germline V gives CDR1 MDHEN, CDR2 SYDVKM. The CDR3 has 16 residues. Trimming removed 4 bases from V and 4 bases from J; junction bases left unmatched: 9. The CDR3 region has the DNA TGTGCCAGCAGTTCGTCCCCGGGACAGGGGTTCACTGAAGCTTTCTTT. It is translated as CASSSSPGQGFTEAFF.

The V gene is TRBV6-6, the J gene TRBJ1-1; D not resolved. The germline CDR1 and CDR2 sequences are MNHNY and SVGAGI (reference sequence). Trimming took off 6 bases at V and 2 bases at J, with 10 bases between the two ends. The CDR3 is 13 amino acids. CDR3 sequence (DNA): TGTGCCAGCAGCCCCGGTAAAAACACTGAAGCTTTCTTT. Translating gives CASSPGKNTEAFF.

The rearrangement links TRBV9 to TRBJ2-1, with D possibly being TRBD1 (5 bases). Germline-derived CDR1 and CDR2 are SGDLS and YYNGEE. Trimming left V 2 bases short and J 7 bases short, with 13 bases between. The CDR3 runs to 14 residues. Here the CDR3 reads CASSVQGGSNEQFF. As DNA, the CDR3 is TGTGCCAGCAGCGTCCAGGGTGGATCGAATGAGCAGTTCTTC.

The rearrangement uses TRBV2 and TRBJ1-2; D uncertain. The V gene's germline CDR1 is SNHLY and CDR2 FYNNEI. This CDR3 region has 13 residues. V shed 3 bases and J shed 5 bases, with 10 bases lying between them. The CDR3 bases are TGTGCCAGCAGTGAGGAGGTGCTTTATGGCTACACCTTC. This encodes CASSEEVLYGYTF.

V usage is TRBV30 and J usage is TRBJ2-5; tentative D call: TRBD2 (6 bases). The CDR3 has 14 residues. V was clipped by 3 bases and J by 7 bases, with 18 bases between them. Germline V CDR1 and CDR2: GTSNPN, SVGIG (reference sequence). For the CDR3, the DNA is TGTGCCTGGAGACCAAAGGGTGGGGAGGCGACCCAGTACTTC. It is translated as CAWRPKGGEATQYF.

V is TRBV18 and J is TRBJ2-6; D not certain. The CDR3 loop spans 15 amino acids. Germline V gene data show CDR1 as KGHSH and CDR2 as LQKENI. The ends were cut back, 4 bases at V and 1 base at J, with 8 bases in the middle. The CDR3 nucleotides are TGTGCCAGCTCACGGCAGCCGTCTGGGGCCAACGTCCTGACTTTC. Translating it yields CASSRQPSGANVLTF.

This clone was observed once. The chain employs TRBV7-8 and TRBJ2-3; 10 nucleotides line up with TRBD2. V lost 5 bases, J lost 5 bases, and 10 bases stayed unmatched. The CDR3 runs 16 residues. Germline V gives CDR1 SGHVS, CDR2 FQNEAQ. CDR3 coding DNA: TGTGCCAGCAGCCTTCCGGGACTAGCGTCCGGAGATACGCAGTATTTT. This encodes CASSLPGLASGDTQYF.

The chain joins TRBV7-9 to TRBJ2-5; D might be TRBD1 (5 bases). The CDR3 consists of 14 residues. The V gene lost 4 bases and the J gene lost 2 bases, with 11 bases spanning the gap. Germline V gives CDR1 SEHNR, CDR2 FQNEAQ (reference sequence). Here the CDR3 reads CASSSRTLQETQYF. CDR3 in DNA: TGTGCCAGCAGCTCACGGACACTTCAAGAGACCCAGTACTTC. Combining the CDR3 with reference TRBV7-9 and TRBJ2-5 gives the whole variable domain DTGVSQNPRHKITKRGQNVTFRCDPISEHNRLYWYRQTLGQGPEFLTYFQNEAQLEKSRLLSDRFSAERPKGSFSTLEIQRTEQGDSAMYLCASSSRTLQETQYFGPGTRLLVL.

V and J are TRBV5-1 and TRBJ2-1, with 7 positions matching TRBD2. Germline values: CDR1 SGHRS, CDR2 YFSETQ. The CDR3 is 14 residues long. The ends lost 4 bases at V and 4 bases at J; junction bases unmatched: 5. CDR3 sequence: CASSEPSGYNEQFF. In DNA, the CDR3 is TGCGCCAGCAGCGAGCCTAGCGGTTACAATGAGCAGTTCTTC.

J is TRBJ1-5 and V is TRBV19, with D possibly matching TRBD1 (5 bases). There are 15 residues in the CDR3. The germline CDR1 and CDR2 sequences are LNHDA and SQIVND (reference sequence). V dropped 5 bases and J dropped 7 bases, with 18 bases sitting between them. Here the CDR3 DNA reads TGTGCCAGTAGTGCGTCTCGGGGCGTTAGCCAGCCCCAGCATTTT. Translating it yields CASSASRGVSQPQHF.

The chain recombines TRBV21-1 with TRBJ1-4. TRBV21-1 is labeled a pseudogene. The CDR3 contains 14 residues. CDR3 in amino acids: CASSKRQGHEKLFF. DNA for the CDR3: TGTGCCAGCAGCAAACGGCAGGGACATGAAAAACTGTTTTTT.

This clone has just one count. The rearrangement links TRBV7-2 to TRBJ1-5; no reliable D call. The V end was cut by 6 bases, the J end by 0 bases, with 9 bases between. Germline lookup yields CDR1 SGHTA and CDR2 FQGNSA. The CDR3 length is 14 residues. The CDR3 nucleotides are TGTGCCAGCAGACAACAGCATAGCAATCAGCCCCAGCATTTT. This gives the protein CASRQQHSNQPQHF. The full variable domain, completed using reference TRBV7-2 and TRBJ1-5, is GAGVSQSPSNKVTEKGKDVELRCDPISGHTALYWYRQSLGQGLEFLIYFQGNSAPDKSGLPSDRFSAERTGGSVSTLTIQRTQQEDSAVYLCASRQQHSNQPQHFGDGTRLSIL.

The gene calls are TRBV4-2 and TRBJ1-5; D is unresolved. V was trimmed by 0 bases and J by 7 bases, leaving 16 bases between them. This CDR3 spans 16 amino acids. CDR1 LGHNA and CDR2 YNFKEQ come from the germline V gene. The CDR3 bases are TGTGCCAGCAGCCAAGATGGCCCTACAGTGAACCAGCCCCAGCATTTT. It is translated as CASSQDGPTVNQPQHF.

The chain uses TRBV10-3 and TRBJ2-2; D possibly uses TRBD1 or TRBD2 (5 bases each). The germline CDR1 and CDR2 sequences are ENHRY and SYGVKD. Trimming shortened V by 4 bases and J by 3 bases, and 9 bases separated the two germline ends. The CDR3 totals 14 residues. The CDR3 region has the DNA TGTGCCATCAGTGCGAGGGGTGACACCGGGGAGCTGTTTTTT. Translated, it gives CAISARGDTGELFF.

V gene TRBV4-2 combines with J gene TRBJ2-2; 7 bases map to TRBD2. The CDR3 consists of 17 residues. Looked up from germline, CDR1 is LGHNA and CDR2 is YNFKEQ. The trim removed 1 base at V and 4 bases at J, leaving 9 bases unmatched. CDR3 coding DNA: TGTGCCAGCAGCCAAGTTCAGGGCGGGAGCATCACCGGGGAGCTGTTTTTT. This sequence encodes CASSQVQGGSITGELFF.

Remarks on this clone: This specimen includes other DNA sequences encoding the same CDR3. The chain uses TRBV9 and TRBJ2-3; 12 positions match TRBD2. Germline V lookup: CDR1 SGDLS, CDR2 YYNGEE. The CDR3 contains 16 residues. V lost 5 bases, J lost 3 bases, and 7 bases stayed unmatched. CDR3 sequence: CASSARTSGTTDTQYF. The CDR3 nucleotides read TGTGCCAGCAGTGCCAGGACTAGCGGGACAACAGATACGCAGTATTTT.

The chain uses TRBV10-3 and TRBJ2-1; TRBD2 matches 14 bases. CDR1 ENHRY and CDR2 SYGVKD come from the germline V gene. V lost 6 bases, J lost 0 bases, and 10 bases stayed unmatched. There are 19 residues in the CDR3. The CDR3 DNA sequence: TGTGCCATCAGACCGACTAGCGGGAGGGCTGATAGCTCCTACAATGAGCAGTTCTTC. Protein product: CAIRPTSGRADSSYNEQFF.

V usage is TRBV11-2 and J usage is TRBJ2-5; D not resolved. The CDR3 covers 14 residues. Trimming left V 5 bases short and J 2 bases short, with 12 bases between. Germline values: CDR1 SGHAT, CDR2 FQNNGV. This chain's CDR3 is CASSPATPQETQYF. The CDR3 coding sequence is TGTGCCAGCAGCCCCGCCACCCCACAAGAGACCCAGTACTTC.

This chain links TRBV5-1 with TRBJ2-5; D call uncertain. There are 15 residues in the CDR3. The V gene's germline CDR1 is SGHRS and CDR2 YFSETQ. V was shortened by 1 base and J by 1 base, with 11 bases between the two germline ends. The CDR3 is CASSLLTAPQETQYF. DNA of the CDR3: TGCGCCAGCAGCTTGCTAACAGCCCCCCAAGAGACCCAGTACTTC.